The 11 T cell receptor beta chains listed next were all sequenced from one sample in a study of blood T cell repertoires in COVID-19. Profiling relied on immunoSEQ multiplex PCR, and the TCRdb table lists in-frame clones only, not all of them. The table includes 350,000 to 450,000 clones, approximately 86% detected once. Sequencing was carried out using peripheral blood. Every receptor here comes from a woman aged 55-70 years with COVID-19, enrolled during active disease.

This chain joins TRBV19 and TRBJ2-2; tentative D call: TRBD2 (5 bases). Germline values: CDR1 LNHDA, CDR2 SQIVND (reference sequence). V was shortened by 3 bases and J by 4 bases, with 12 bases between the two germline ends. This CDR3 has 15 residues. Here the CDR3 reads CASSIGVGSTGELFF. The CDR3 DNA is TGTGCCAGTAGTATCGGGGTGGGATCCACCGGGGAGCTGTTTTTT.

The V call is TRBV19, the J call TRBJ1-2; D may be TRBD1 (5 bases). The CDR3 is 14 residues long. Trimming shortened V by 3 bases and J by 8 bases, and 16 bases separated the two germline ends. From germline, CDR1 is LNHDA and CDR2 SQIVND (reference sequence). The CDR3: CASSMGKGVEGYTF. As DNA, the CDR3 is TGTGCCAGTAGTATGGGCAAAGGGGTTGAAGGCTACACCTTC.

The genes are TRBV2 and TRBJ2-7, with TRBD1 as a possible D gene (6 bases). The V gene's germline CDR1 is SNHLY and CDR2 FYNNEI. The CDR3 sequence is 14 residues long. Between the trimmed V and J ends, which lost 9 bases and 1 base, there was a span of 16 bases. The CDR3 loop reads CARLRDTRSYEQYF. CDR3 nucleotide sequence: TGTGCCAGACTCCGGGACACCCGATCCTACGAGCAGTACTTC.

The chain carries TRBV4-1 and TRBJ2-2; a weak D match, TRBD2 (6 bases). The V gene lost 1 base and the J gene lost 7 bases, with 16 bases spanning the gap. The V gene's germline CDR1 is MGHRA and CDR2 YSYEKL. This CDR3 contains 16 residues. The CDR3, as DNA: TGCGCCAGCAGCCAAGTAGGGCGGGGAAAGGGCGGGGAGCTGTTTTTT. It yields the protein CASSQVGRGKGGELFF.

The chain is built from TRBV7-9 and TRBJ1-5; 7 positions match TRBD1. In germline, CDR1 is SEHNR, CDR2 FQNEAQ (reference sequence). Unmatched junction bases numbered 15, after V lost 5 bases and J lost 5 bases. The CDR3 is 17 residues long. The CDR3: CASSLTPMGQSDQPQHF. CDR3 coding DNA: TGTGCCAGCAGCCTCACCCCGATGGGACAGAGCGATCAGCCCCAGCATTTT.

This clone has only one observation. The chain uses TRBV3-1 (or the pseudogene TRBV3-2) and TRBJ2-7, with 10 bases identical to TRBD2. CDR1 and CDR2 from the germline V gene are LGHDT and YNNKEL (reference sequence). The CDR3 length is 15 residues. The V gene end was trimmed by 1 base and the J gene end by 4 bases; junction bases not matched to a gene: 4. The CDR3 nucleotides read TGTGCCAGCAGCCAAGCAATAGCGGGGGGATACGAGCAGTACTTC. Amino acids: CASSQAIAGGYEQYF.

The CDR3 region has the DNA TGTGCCAGCAGCTCGCCGAGGACAGTGAGCTTCGTATCCCTCTATGGCTACACCTTC. This gives the protein CASSSPRTVSFVSLYGYTF. The rearrangement uses TRBV11-2 and TRBJ1-2; perhaps TRBD1 as D (6 bases). V was shortened by 4 bases and J by 4 bases, with 28 bases between the two germline ends. This CDR3 region has 19 residues. Germline CDR1 SGHAT, CDR2 FQNNGV.

The chain joins TRBV4-2 to TRBJ1-2, with TRBD1 as a possible D gene (5 bases). Trimming removed 0 bases from V and 4 bases from J, with 15 bases in between. The CDR3 extends over 16 amino acids. Germline CDR1 and CDR2: LGHNA and YNFKEQ. The CDR3 coding sequence is TGTGCCAGCAGCCAAGATTTTTTCCAGGGAAGCTATGGCTACACCTTC. As protein: CASSQDFFQGSYGYTF.

V is TRBV7-2 and J is TRBJ2-1, with D possibly TRBD2 on 7 matching bases. Germline loops: CDR1 SGHTA, CDR2 FQGNSA. Trimming removed 7 bases from V and 8 bases from J, with 18 bases in between. CDR3 length: 14 residues. CDR3 amino acids: CASKMGGARDEQFF. CDR3 coding DNA: TGTGCCAGCAAAATGGGGGGGGCAAGGGATGAGCAGTTCTTC. Variable domain in full (rest from reference TRBV7-2 and TRBJ2-1): GAGVSQSPSNKVTEKGKDVELRCDPISGHTALYWYRQSLGQGLEFLIYFQGNSAPDKSGLPSDRFSAERTGGSVSTLTIQRTQQEDSAVYLCASKMGGARDEQFFGPGTRLTVL.

The rearrangement joins TRBV9 to TRBJ1-2; the D is unclear. CDR3 length: 11 residues. With 2 bases removed from V and 8 bases from J, the gap between germline ends came to 7 bases. Germline loops: CDR1 SGDLS, CDR2 YYNGEE. In DNA form, the CDR3 reads TGTGCCAGCAGCGTCAATGGCGGCTACACCTTC. It specifies CASSVNGGYTF.

The chain recombines TRBV19 with TRBJ2-7, with a tentative D call TRBD2 (6 bases). Germline loops: CDR1 LNHDA, CDR2 SQIVND (reference sequence). V gave up 4 bases and J gave up 5 bases, with 15 bases separating them. The CDR3 consists of 14 residues. The CDR3 loop is CASSNGGSTNEQYF. CDR3 DNA sequence: TGTGCCAGTAGTAATGGGGGGTCGACAAACGAGCAGTACTTC. Based on the CDR3 plus reference TRBV19 and TRBJ2-7, the full variable domain is DGGITQSPKYLFRKEGQNVTLSCEQNLNHDAMYWYRQDPGQGLRLIYYSQIVNDFQKGDIAEGYSVSREKKESFPLTVTSAQKNPTAFYLCASSNGGSTNEQYFGPGTRLTVT.